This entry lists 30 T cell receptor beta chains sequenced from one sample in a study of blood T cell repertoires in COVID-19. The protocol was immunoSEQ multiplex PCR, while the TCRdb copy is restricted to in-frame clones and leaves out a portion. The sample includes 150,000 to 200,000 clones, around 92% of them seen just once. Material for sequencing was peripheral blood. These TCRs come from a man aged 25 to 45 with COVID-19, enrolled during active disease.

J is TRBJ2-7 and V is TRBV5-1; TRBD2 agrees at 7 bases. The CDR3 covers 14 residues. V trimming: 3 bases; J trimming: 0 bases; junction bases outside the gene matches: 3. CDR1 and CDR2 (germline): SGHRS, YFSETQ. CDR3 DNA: TGCGCCAGCAGCTGGGAGGGGAGCTCCTACGAGCAGTACTTC. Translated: CASSWEGSSYEQYF. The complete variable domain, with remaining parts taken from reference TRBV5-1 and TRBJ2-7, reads KAGVTQTPRYLIKTRGQQVTLSCSPISGHRSVSWYQQTPGQGLQFLFEYFSETQRNKGNFPGRFSGRQFSNSRSEMNVSTLELGDSALYLCASSWEGSSYEQYFGPGTRLTVT.

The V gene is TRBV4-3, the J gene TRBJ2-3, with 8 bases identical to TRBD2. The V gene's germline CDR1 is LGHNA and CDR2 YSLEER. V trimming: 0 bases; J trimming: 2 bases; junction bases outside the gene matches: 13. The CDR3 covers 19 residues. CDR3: CASSQDPGGVAGITDTQYF. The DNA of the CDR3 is TGCGCCAGCAGCCAAGATCCGGGGGGGGTAGCGGGAATCACAGATACGCAGTATTTT.

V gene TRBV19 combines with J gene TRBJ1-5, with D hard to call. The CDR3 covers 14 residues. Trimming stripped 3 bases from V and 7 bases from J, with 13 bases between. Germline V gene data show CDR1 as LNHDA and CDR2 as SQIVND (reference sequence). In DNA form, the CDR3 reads TGTGCCAGTAGTATGGGAGGACTCGAGCAGCCCCAGCATTTT. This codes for CASSMGGLEQPQHF.

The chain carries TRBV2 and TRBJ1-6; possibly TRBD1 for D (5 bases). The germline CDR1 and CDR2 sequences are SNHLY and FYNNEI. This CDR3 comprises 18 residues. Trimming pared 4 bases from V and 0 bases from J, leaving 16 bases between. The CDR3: CASSGLEGLSSYNSPLHF. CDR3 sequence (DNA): TGTGCCAGCAGTGGGTTGGAGGGACTAAGCTCCTATAATTCACCCCTCCACTTT.

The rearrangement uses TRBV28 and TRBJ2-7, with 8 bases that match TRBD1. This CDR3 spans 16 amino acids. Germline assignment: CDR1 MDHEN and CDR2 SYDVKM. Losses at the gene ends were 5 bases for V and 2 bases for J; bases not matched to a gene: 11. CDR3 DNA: TGTGCCAGCAGTGGCCCCGGGGACAGGAGTACCTACGAGCAGTACTTC. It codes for CASSGPGDRSTYEQYF.

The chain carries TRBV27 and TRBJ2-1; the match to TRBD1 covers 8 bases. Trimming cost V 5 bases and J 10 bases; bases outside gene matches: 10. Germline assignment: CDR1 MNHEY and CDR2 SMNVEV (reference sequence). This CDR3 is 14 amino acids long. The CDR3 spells CASSPQGASREQFF. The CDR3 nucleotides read TGTGCCAGCAGTCCCCAGGGGGCCTCAAGAGAGCAGTTCTTC.

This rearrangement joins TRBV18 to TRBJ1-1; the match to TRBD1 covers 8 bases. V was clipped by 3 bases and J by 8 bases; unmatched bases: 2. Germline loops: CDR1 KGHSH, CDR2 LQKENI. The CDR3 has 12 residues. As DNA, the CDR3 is TGTGCCAGCTCACCTCGGACAGGGGAAGCTTTCTTT. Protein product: CASSPRTGEAFF.

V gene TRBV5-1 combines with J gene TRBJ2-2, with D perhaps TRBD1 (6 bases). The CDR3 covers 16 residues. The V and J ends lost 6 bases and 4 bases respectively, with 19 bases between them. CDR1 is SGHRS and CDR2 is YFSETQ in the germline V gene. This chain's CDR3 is CASTQQGRVGTGELFF. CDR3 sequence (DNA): TGCGCCAGCACCCAACAGGGACGGGTTGGCACCGGGGAGCTGTTTTTT. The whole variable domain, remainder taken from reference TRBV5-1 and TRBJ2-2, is KAGVTQTPRYLIKTRGQQVTLSCSPISGHRSVSWYQQTPGQGLQFLFEYFSETQRNKGNFPGRFSGRQFSNSRSEMNVSTLELGDSALYLCASTQQGRVGTGELFFGEGSRLTVL.

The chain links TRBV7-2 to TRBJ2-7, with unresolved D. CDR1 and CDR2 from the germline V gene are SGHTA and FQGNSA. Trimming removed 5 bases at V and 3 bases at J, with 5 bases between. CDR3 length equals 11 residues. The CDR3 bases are TGTGCCAGCAGCCCGAGCTACGAGCAGTACTTC. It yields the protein CASSPSYEQYF.

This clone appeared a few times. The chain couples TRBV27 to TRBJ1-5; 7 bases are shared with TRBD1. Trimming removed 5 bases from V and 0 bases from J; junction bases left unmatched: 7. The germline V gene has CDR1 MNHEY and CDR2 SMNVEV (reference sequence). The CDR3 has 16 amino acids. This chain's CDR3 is CASSPGTDYSNQPQHF. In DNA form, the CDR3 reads TGTGCCAGCAGTCCCGGGACAGATTATAGCAATCAGCCCCAGCATTTT.

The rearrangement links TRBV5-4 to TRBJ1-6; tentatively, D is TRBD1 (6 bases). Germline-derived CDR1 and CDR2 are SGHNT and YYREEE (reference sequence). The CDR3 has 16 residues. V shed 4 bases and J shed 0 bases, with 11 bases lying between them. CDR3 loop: CASSRGGDSYNSPLHF. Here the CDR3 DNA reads TGTGCCAGCAGCCGAGGGGGGGACTCCTATAATTCACCCCTCCACTTT.

The CDR3 loop reads CASHQGFYTEAFF. Here the CDR3 DNA reads TGTGCCAGTCATCAGGGGTTTTACACTGAAGCTTTCTTT. V is TRBV19 and J is TRBJ1-1; the D gene is possibly TRBD1 (6 bases). Trimming left V 8 bases short and J 3 bases short, with 13 bases between. The CDR3 has 13 residues. Germline-derived CDR1 and CDR2 are LNHDA and SQIVND (reference sequence). The full variable domain, its missing parts supplied by reference TRBV19 and TRBJ1-1, is DGGITQSPKYLFRKEGQNVTLSCEQNLNHDAMYWYRQDPGQGLRLIYYSQIVNDFQKGDIAEGYSVSREKKESFPLTVTSAQKNPTAFYLCASHQGFYTEAFFGQGTRLTVV.

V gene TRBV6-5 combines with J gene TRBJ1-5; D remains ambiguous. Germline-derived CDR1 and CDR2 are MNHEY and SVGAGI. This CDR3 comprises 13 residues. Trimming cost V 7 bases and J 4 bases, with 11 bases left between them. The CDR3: CASTSKENQPQHF. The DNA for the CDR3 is TGTGCCAGCACTAGTAAGGAGAATCAGCCCCAGCATTTT.

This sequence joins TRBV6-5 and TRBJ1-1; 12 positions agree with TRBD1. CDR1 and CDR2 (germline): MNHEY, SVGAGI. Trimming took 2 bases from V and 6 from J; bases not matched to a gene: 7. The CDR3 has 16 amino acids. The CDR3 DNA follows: TGTGCCAGCAGTTACCTCTGGGGGACAGGGGGCTCTGAAGCTTTCTTT. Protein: CASSYLWGTGGSEAFF.

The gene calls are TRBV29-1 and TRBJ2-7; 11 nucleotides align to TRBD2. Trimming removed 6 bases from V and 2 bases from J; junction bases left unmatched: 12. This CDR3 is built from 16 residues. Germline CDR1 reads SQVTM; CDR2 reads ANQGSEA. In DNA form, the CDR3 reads TGCAGCGTCACCCCCGGGACTAGCGGAGGGACCTACGAGCAGTACTTC. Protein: CSVTPGTSGGTYEQYF.

This CDR3 is CASSHNDRLLNTEAFF. The CDR3 DNA follows: TGTGCCAGCAGCCATAATGACAGGCTTCTGAACACTGAAGCTTTCTTT. The chain joins TRBV4-2 to TRBJ1-1, with D possibly TRBD1 on 6 matching bases. Per germline, CDR1 LGHNA and CDR2 YNFKEQ. The CDR3 length is 16 residues. The V end lost 3 bases, the J end lost 0 bases, and 14 bases lay between the germline ends.

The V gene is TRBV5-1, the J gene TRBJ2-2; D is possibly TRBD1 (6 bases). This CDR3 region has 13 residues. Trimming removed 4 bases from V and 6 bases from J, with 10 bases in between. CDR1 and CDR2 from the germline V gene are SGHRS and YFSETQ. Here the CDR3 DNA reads TGCGCCAGCAGCCAACAGGGACCCGGGGAGCTGTTTTTT. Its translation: CASSQQGPGELFF.

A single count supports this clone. The CDR3 sequence: CASSPQTSSETQYF. The CDR3 DNA reads TGCGCCAGCAGCCCGCAAACTAGTTCGGAGACCCAGTACTTC. The V call is TRBV5-1, the J call TRBJ2-5; TRBD2 is a possible D gene (5 bases). The CDR3 runs 14 residues. Trimming cost V 4 bases and J 5 bases, with 15 bases left between them. Germline CDR1 and CDR2: SGHRS and YFSETQ.

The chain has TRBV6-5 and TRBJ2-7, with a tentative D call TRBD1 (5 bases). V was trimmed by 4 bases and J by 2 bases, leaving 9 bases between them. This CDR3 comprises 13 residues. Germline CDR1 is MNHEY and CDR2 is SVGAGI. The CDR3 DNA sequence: TGTGCCAGCAGTTTCCGGACAACCTACGAGCAGTACTTC. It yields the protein CASSFRTTYEQYF.

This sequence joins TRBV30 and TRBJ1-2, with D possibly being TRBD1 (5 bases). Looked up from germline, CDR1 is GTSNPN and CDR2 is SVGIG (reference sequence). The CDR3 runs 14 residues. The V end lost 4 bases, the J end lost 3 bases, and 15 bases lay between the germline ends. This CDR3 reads CAWKTDFWDYGYTF. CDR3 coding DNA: TGTGCCTGGAAGACAGATTTCTGGGACTATGGCTACACCTTC.

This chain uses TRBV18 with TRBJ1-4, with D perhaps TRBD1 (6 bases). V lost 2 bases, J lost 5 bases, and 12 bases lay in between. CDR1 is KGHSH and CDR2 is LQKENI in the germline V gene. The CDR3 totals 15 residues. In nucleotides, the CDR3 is TGTGCCAGCTCACCAATGGGACAAGCCAATGAAAAACTGTTTTTT. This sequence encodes CASSPMGQANEKLFF.

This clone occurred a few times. CDR3 region: CASSMHRERTYEQYF. In DNA form, the CDR3 reads TGTGCCAGTAGTATGCACAGGGAACGAACCTACGAGCAGTACTTC. V usage is TRBV19 and J usage is TRBJ2-7, with a possible D match to TRBD1 (6 bases). CDR3 length equals 15 residues. Between the trimmed V and J ends, which lost 3 bases and 2 bases, there was a span of 14 bases. Germline lookup yields CDR1 LNHDA and CDR2 SQIVND (reference sequence).

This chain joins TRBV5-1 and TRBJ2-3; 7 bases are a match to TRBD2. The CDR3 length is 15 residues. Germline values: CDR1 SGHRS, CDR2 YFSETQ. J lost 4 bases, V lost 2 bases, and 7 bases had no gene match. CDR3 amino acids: CASSFGLVGADTQYF. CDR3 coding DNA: TGCGCCAGCAGCTTCGGACTAGTCGGTGCAGATACGCAGTATTTT.

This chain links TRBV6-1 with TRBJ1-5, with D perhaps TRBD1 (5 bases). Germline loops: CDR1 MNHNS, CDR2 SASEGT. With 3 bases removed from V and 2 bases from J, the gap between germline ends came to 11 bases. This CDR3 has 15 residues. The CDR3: CASSEEGLRNQPQHF. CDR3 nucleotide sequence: TGTGCCAGCAGTGAGGAGGGGCTACGCAATCAGCCCCAGCATTTT.

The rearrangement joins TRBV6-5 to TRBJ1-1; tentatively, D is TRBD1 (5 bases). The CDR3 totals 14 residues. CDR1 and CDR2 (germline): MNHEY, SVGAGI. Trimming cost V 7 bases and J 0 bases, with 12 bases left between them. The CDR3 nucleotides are TGTGCCAGCATTCCGACAGACATGAACACTGAAGCTTTCTTT. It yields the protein CASIPTDMNTEAFF.

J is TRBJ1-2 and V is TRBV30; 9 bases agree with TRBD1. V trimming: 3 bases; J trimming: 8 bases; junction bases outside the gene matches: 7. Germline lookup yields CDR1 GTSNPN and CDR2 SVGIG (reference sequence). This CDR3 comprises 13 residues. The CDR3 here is CAWSLQGAEGYTF. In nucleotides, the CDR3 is TGTGCCTGGAGCTTACAGGGGGCGGAAGGCTACACCTTC.

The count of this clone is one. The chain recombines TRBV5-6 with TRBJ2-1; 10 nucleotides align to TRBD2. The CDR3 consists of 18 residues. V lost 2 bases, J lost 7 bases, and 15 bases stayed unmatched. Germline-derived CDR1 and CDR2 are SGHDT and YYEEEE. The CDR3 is CASSFFLAGDRRRNEQFF. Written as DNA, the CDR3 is TGTGCCAGCAGCTTCTTTCTAGCGGGAGATCGGCGACGGAATGAGCAGTTCTTC.

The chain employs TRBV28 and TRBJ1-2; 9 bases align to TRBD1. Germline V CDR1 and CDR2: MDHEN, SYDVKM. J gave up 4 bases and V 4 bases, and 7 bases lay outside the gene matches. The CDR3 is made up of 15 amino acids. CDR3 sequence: CASSSPTGGFYGYTF. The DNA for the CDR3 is TGTGCCAGCAGTTCCCCGACAGGGGGTTTCTATGGCTACACCTTC.

CDR3 in DNA: TGTGCCAGCAGCTTAGCCCCGGGACTACCTTCGGATACGCAGTATTTT. This encodes CASSLAPGLPSDTQYF. V gene TRBV7-9 combines with J gene TRBJ2-3, with 7 bases lining up with TRBD2. This CDR3 is built from 16 residues. From germline, CDR1 is SEHNR and CDR2 FQNEAQ (reference sequence). V gave up 0 bases and J gave up 6 bases; unmatched junction bases: 9.

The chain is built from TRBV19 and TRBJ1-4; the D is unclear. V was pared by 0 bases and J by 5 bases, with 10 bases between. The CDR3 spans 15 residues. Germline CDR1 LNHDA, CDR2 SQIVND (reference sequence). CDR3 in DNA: TGTGCCAGTAGTATAGAAGTCAGGAAGAATGAAAAACTGTTTTTT. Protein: CASSIEVRKNEKLFF.